Below, 14 T cell receptor beta chains from the same sample are listed, as sequenced in a study of glioma-infiltrating T cells. Amplification of TCR alpha and beta CDR3 regions from RNA used iRepertoire nested multiplex PCR. Using its own MiXCR run on the multiplex PCR reads, TCRdb lists one record per CDR3 protein. The sample records approximately 120,000 distinct CDR3 sequences, more than 20% being singletons. Sequenced sample: glioma tissue, nonneoplastic brain tissue, or PBMCs (not recorded which). Source of these receptors: a human donor with low-grade glioma or glioblastoma, undergoing nonglioma brain surgery, or in good health (not recorded which).

The gene calls are TRBV27 and TRBJ1-1; D perhaps matches TRBD1 (5 bases). Germline V gene data show CDR1 as MNHEY and CDR2 as SMNVEV (reference sequence). Trimming removed 8 bases at V and 1 base at J, with 8 bases between. The CDR3 spans 12 residues. CDR3 region: CASLGANTEAFF. CDR3 bases: TGTGCCAGCCTCGGGGCGAACACTGAAGCTTTCTTT.

This clonotype appeared a few times. The chain has TRBV19 and TRBJ2-7; TRBD2 aligns across 14 bases. This CDR3 contains 15 residues. With 5 bases clipped from V and 6 bases from J, the junction kept 6 bases outside the gene matches. CDR1 and CDR2 from the germline V gene are LNHDA and SQIVND (reference sequence). The CDR3 DNA reads TGTGCCAGTAGTGTCCGACTAGCGGGAGGGTTCGAGCAGTACTTC. Translation: CASSVRLAGGFEQYF. Based on the CDR3 plus reference TRBV19 and TRBJ2-7, the full variable domain is DGGITQSPKYLFRKEGQNVTLSCEQNLNHDAMYWYRQDPGQGLRLIYYSQIVNDFQKGDIAEGYSVSREKKESFPLTVTSAQKNPTAFYLCASSVRLAGGFEQYFGPGTRLTVT.

Comment on this clonotype: This may be a read error: a much more frequent sequence differs by one nucleotide. This chain joins TRBV4-1 and TRBJ2-7; D is possibly TRBD1 (5 bases). The CDR3 is 15 residues long. Deletions cut 1 base from V and 2 bases from J, with 12 bases between. Germline lookup yields CDR1 MGHRA and CDR2 YSYEKL. The CDR3 DNA reads as TGCGCCAGCAGCCAAGGGGCAAGGGGAACCTACGAGCAGTACTTC. It codes for CASSQGARGTYEQYF.

This clonotype was counted a few times. This could be a read error, since a much larger clone is one nucleotide away. The genes are TRBV20-1 and TRBJ1-1; maybe TRBD1 (5 bases). V shed 8 bases and J shed 3 bases, with 10 bases lying between them. Germline V lookup: CDR1 DFQATT, CDR2 SNEGSKA (reference sequence). The CDR3 covers 11 residues. The chain's CDR3 is CSCREDTEAFF. CDR3 coding DNA: TGCAGTTGCAGGGAGGACACTGAAGCTTTCTTT.

This clonotype was picked up many times. The rearrangement joins TRBV7-2 to TRBJ1-5; D call uncertain. V gave up 5 bases and J gave up 5 bases, with 10 bases separating them. This CDR3 contains 13 residues. The V gene's germline CDR1 is SGHTA and CDR2 FQGNSA. The CDR3, as DNA: TGTGCCAGCAGCCAGGCGGGGTATCAGCCCCAGCATTTT. Translated: CASSQAGYQPQHF.

At least ten counts were recorded for this clonotype. The rearrangement joins TRBV6-1 to TRBJ2-7; D uncertain. This CDR3 is built from 13 residues. Germline CDR1 is MNHNS and CDR2 is SASEGT. Deletions cut 2 bases from V and 3 bases from J, with 8 bases between. This chain's CDR3 is CASSESWGYEQYF. The CDR3 coding sequence is TGTGCCAGCAGTGAATCGTGGGGCTACGAGCAGTACTTC.

This clonotype has at least ten counts. The genes are TRBV20-1 and TRBJ2-3, with TRBD2 matching over 10 bases. Germline V gene data show CDR1 as DFQATT and CDR2 as SNEGSKA (reference sequence). The CDR3 contains 19 residues. Germline trimming cut 3 bases from V and 0 bases from J; bases unmatched to any gene: 15. CDR3 loop: CSARPPSGRAGGSTDTQYF. For the CDR3, the DNA is TGCAGTGCTAGGCCTCCTAGCGGGAGAGCCGGGGGGAGCACAGATACGCAGTATTTT.

This clonotype occurred a few times. This chain joins TRBV19 and TRBJ2-7; 10 bases map to TRBD2. Germline V gives CDR1 LNHDA, CDR2 SQIVND (reference sequence). The CDR3 extends over 15 amino acids. The trim removed 6 bases at V and 3 bases at J, leaving 8 bases unmatched. CDR3 in DNA: TGTGCCAGTAGGGGAGCGGGAGGGCCCGACTACGAGCAGTACTTC. Its translation: CASRGAGGPDYEQYF.

This clonotype is deemed large. This chain links TRBV6-2 or TRBV6-3 with TRBJ2-2; D not certain. V lost 2 bases and J 3 bases, leaving 4 bases between the germline ends. This CDR3 region has 13 residues. Germline V gene data show CDR1 as MNHEY and CDR2 as SVGEGT. The CDR3 protein is CASSYRDTGELFF. In DNA form, the CDR3 reads TGTGCCAGCAGTTACAGGGACACCGGGGAGCTGTTTTTT.

V gene TRBV30 combines with J gene TRBJ2-7; possible D gene TRBD2, 5 bases. The CDR3 is 12 residues long. Trimming stripped 8 bases from V and 2 bases from J, with 13 bases between. Germline CDR1 reads GTSNPN; CDR2 reads SVGIG (reference sequence). In DNA, the CDR3 is TGTGCCAGTAAGCGGAACCCCTACGAGCAGTACTTC. It is translated as CASKRNPYEQYF.

This clonotype was seen at least ten times. This sequence joins TRBV5-6 and TRBJ2-5, with D uncertain. V was cut by 3 bases and J by 0 bases, with 3 bases left in between. Germline V lookup: CDR1 SGHDT, CDR2 YYEEEE. The CDR3 has 12 residues. CDR3 DNA: TGTGCCAGCAGCTCAAACCAAGAGACCCAGTACTTC. It encodes CASSSNQETQYF.

This clonotype has at least ten counts. The chain couples TRBV28 to TRBJ2-5, with 8 bases that match TRBD1. The CDR3 runs to 13 residues. The germline gives CDR1 MDHEN, CDR2 SYDVKM. V gave up 6 bases and J gave up 5 bases; unmatched junction bases: 5. DNA of the CDR3: TGTGCCAGCAGGGCAGGGGGCAGGGAGACCCAGTACTTC. This encodes CASRAGGRETQYF.

About this clonotype: A much more abundant neighbour one base away suggests this may be a read error. The chain carries TRBV27 and TRBJ2-5; D uncertain. Germline V gene data show CDR1 as MNHEY and CDR2 as SMNVEV (reference sequence). CDR3 length: 14 amino acids. CDR3: CTSSLYFQEETQYF. CDR3 DNA sequence: TGTACCAGCAGTTTATATTTCCAGGAAGAGACCCAGTACTTC.

In this sample, this clonotype turned up many times. The chain joins TRBV6-6 to TRBJ1-3, with no clear D. V shed 2 bases and J shed 0 bases, with 5 bases lying between them. The germline gives CDR1 MNHNY, CDR2 SVGAGI (reference sequence). CDR3 length: 14 residues. CDR3 residues: CASSYGDSGNTIYF. The CDR3 region has the DNA TGTGCCAGCAGTTACGGAGACTCTGGAAACACCATATATTTT.